This T cell receptor (beta chain) was sequenced in a study of blood T cell repertoires in COVID-19. Study as a whole: Sites across the United States, Italy and Spain contributed samples from acute and convalescent COVID-19. PBMCs, B-cell-depleted T cells, or T cells were the source of the cDNA or gDNA that made up the material.

Original data processing: Amplification from reference gene primers served as the basis for estimated nucleated cell counts. Sequencing was performed with immunoSEQ multiplex PCR; in TCRdb, only in-frame clones are kept and a portion is missing. V, J and clone size derive from that table, while D and trimming were established from the DNA sequence. The data show 60,000 to 70,000 clones, about 76% seen once. Trimming took off 0 bases at V and 4 bases at J, with 15 bases between the two ends. The CDR3 is 16 residues long. Germline V gives CDR1 MGHRA, CDR2 YSYEKL. Specimen: peripheral blood. V and J are TRBV4-1 and TRBJ1-2, with TRBD1 as a possible D gene (6 bases). The receptor's source is a woman aged 80 or over with acute or convalescent COVID-19. This chain's CDR3 is CASSQESGPGVYGYTF. The CDR3, as DNA: TGCGCCAGCAGCCAAGAATCAGGACCAGGGGTCTATGGCTACACCTTC.